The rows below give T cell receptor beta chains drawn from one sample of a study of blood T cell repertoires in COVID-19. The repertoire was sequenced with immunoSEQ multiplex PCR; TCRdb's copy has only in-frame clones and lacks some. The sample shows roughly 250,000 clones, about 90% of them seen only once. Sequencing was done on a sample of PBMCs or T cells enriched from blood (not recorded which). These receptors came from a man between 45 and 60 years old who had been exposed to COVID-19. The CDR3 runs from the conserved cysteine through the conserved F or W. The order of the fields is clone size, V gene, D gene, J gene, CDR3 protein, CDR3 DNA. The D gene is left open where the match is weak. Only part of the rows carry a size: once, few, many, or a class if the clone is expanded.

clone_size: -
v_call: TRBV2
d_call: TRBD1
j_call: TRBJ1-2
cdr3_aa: CASSASGTGSVGYTF
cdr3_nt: TGTGCCAGCAGTGCCTCCGGGACAGGGTCGGTTGGCTACACCTTC

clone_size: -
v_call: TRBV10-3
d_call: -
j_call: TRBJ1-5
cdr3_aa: CAISQGIAQPQHF
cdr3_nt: TGTGCCATCAGTCAGGGGATAGCACAGCCCCAGCATTTT

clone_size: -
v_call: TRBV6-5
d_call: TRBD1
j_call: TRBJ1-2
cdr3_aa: CASSSGQGAYYGYTF
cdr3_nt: TGTGCCAGCAGTTCCGGACAGGGGGCTTACTATGGCTACACCTTC

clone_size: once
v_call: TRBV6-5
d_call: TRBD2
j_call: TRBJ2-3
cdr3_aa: CASSPGLAGLDTQYF
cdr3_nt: TGTGCCAGCAGCCCCGGACTAGCGGGGCTAGATACGCAGTATTTT

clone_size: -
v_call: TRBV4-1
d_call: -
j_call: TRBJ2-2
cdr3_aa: CASSQDLVTGELFF
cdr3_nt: TGCGCCAGCAGCCAAGATCTCGTCACCGGGGAGCTGTTTTTT

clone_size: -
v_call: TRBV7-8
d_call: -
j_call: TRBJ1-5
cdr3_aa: CASSLDTYQPQHF
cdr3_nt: TGTGCCAGCAGCTTGGACACATATCAGCCCCAGCATTTT

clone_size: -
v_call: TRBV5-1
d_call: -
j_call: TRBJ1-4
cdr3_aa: CASSLGTYEKLFF
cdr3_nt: TGCGCCAGCAGCTTGGGGACATACGAAAAACTGTTTTTT

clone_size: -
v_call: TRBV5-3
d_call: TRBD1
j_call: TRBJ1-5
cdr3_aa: CARSLGQGKFSNQPQHF
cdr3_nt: TGTGCCAGAAGCTTGGGACAGGGGAAGTTTAGCAATCAGCCCCAGCATTTT

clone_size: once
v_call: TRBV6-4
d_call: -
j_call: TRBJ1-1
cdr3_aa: CASSDSCGTGTNTEAFF
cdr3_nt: TGTGCCAGCAGTGACTCCTGCGGTACAGGGACGAACACTGAAGCTTTCTTT

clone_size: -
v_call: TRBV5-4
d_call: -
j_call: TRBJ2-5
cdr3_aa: CASSLGQIQETQYF
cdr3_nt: TGTGCCAGCAGCTTGGGACAGATCCAAGAGACCCAGTACTTC

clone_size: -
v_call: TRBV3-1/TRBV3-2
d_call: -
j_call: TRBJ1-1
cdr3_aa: CASSQGGTSVEAFF
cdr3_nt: TGTGCCAGCAGCCAAGGAGGGACAAGTGTTGAAGCTTTCTTT

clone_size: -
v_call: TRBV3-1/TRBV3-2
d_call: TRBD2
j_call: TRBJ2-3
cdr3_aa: CATRSGRTSTDTQYF
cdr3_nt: TGTGCCACCCGCAGCGGGAGGACTAGCACAGATACGCAGTATTTT

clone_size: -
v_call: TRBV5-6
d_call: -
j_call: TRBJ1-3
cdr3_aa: CASSFGRSSGNTIYF
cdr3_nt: TGTGCCAGCAGCTTCGGAAGGAGCTCTGGAAACACCATATATTTT

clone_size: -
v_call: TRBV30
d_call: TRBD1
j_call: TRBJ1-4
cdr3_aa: CAWGDRQEKLFF
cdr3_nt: TGTGCCTGGGGGGACAGGCAAGAAAAACTGTTTTTT

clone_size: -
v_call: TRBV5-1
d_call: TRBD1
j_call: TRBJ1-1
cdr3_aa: CASSPTGVGMNTEAFF
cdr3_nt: TGCGCCAGCAGCCCTACAGGGGTAGGTATGAACACTGAAGCTTTCTTT

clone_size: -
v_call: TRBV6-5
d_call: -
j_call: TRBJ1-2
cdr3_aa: CASSKTANYGYTF
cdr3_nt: TGTGCCAGCAGCAAGACAGCTAACTATGGCTACACCTTC

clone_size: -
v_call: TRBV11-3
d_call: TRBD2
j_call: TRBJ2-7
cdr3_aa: CASSPTGGPLREQYF
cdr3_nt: TGTGCCAGCAGCCCCACGGGAGGGCCCCTACGAGAGCAGTACTTC

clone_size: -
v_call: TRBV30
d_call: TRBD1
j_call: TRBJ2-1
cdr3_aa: CAWSYRGNYNEQFF
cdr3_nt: TGTGCCTGGAGTTACAGGGGGAACTACAATGAGCAGTTCTTC

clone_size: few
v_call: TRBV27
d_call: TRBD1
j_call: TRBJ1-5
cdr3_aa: CASSFLQGSNQPQHF
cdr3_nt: TGTGCCAGCAGTTTCTTACAGGGGAGCAATCAGCCCCAGCATTTT

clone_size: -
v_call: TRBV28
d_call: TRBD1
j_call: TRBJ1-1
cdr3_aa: CASSPPLTGWDTEAFF
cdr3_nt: TGTGCCAGCAGTCCCCCCCTGACAGGGTGGGACACTGAAGCTTTCTTT

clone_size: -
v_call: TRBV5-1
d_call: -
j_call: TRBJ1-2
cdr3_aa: CASSPRAGPSDGYTF
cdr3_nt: TGCGCCAGCAGCCCCCGAGCTGGGCCATCTGATGGCTACACCTTC

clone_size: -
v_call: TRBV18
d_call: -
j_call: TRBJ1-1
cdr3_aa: CASSPSRGSGTEAFF
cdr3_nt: TGTGCCAGCTCACCGAGCAGGGGTTCCGGCACTGAAGCTTTCTTT

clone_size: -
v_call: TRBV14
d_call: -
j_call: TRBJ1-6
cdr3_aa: CASSQENRANSPLHF
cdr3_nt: TGTGCCAGCAGCCAAGAGAACAGGGCGAATTCACCCCTCCACTTT

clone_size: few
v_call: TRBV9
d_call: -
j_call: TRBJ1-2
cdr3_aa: CASSVVGEGYTF
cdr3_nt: TGTGCCAGCAGCGTAGTAGGGGAAGGCTACACCTTC

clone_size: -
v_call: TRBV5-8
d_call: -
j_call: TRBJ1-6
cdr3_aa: CASSLYQDTISSYNSPLHF
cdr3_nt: TGTGCCAGCAGCTTGTATCAGGACACTATTAGCTCCTATAATTCACCCCTCCACTTT

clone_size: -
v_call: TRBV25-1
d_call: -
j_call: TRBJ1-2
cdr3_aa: CASSDLGIDRYGYTF
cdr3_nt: TGTGCCAGCAGTGATCTGGGTATCGACAGATATGGCTACACCTTC

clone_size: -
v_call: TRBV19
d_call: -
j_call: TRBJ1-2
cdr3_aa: CASSVTGPYGYTF
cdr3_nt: TGTGCCAGTAGCGTAACAGGACCCTATGGCTACACCTTC

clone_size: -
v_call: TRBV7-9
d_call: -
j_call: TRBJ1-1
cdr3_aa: CASSLGLRAILPDTEAFF
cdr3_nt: TGTGCCAGCAGCTTAGGTCTCAGGGCGATCCTACCGGACACTGAAGCTTTCTTT

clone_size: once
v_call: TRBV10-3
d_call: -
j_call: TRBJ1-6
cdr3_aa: CAISNYNTGYNSPLHF
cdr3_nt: TGTGCCATCAGCAATTACAATACAGGCTATAATTCACCCCTCCACTTT

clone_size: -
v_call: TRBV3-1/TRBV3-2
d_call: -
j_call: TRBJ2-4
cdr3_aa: CASSPSSSWESIQYF
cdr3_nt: TGTGCCAGCAGCCCGTCTTCTAGCTGGGAAAGCATTCAGTACTTC

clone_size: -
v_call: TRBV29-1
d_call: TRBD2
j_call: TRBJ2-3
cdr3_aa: CSVERAGVSPDTQYF
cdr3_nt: TGCAGCGTTGAAAGAGCGGGAGTCTCCCCAGATACGCAGTATTTT

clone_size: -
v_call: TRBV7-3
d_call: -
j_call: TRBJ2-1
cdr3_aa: CASSKPGQPDGGNEQFF
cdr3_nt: TGTGCCAGCAGCAAGCCCGGACAGCCCGATGGGGGCAATGAGCAGTTCTTC

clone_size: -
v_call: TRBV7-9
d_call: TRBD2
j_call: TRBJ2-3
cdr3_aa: CASSDGRLADADTQYF
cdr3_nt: TGTGCCAGCAGCGACGGACGACTAGCAGATGCAGATACGCAGTATTTT

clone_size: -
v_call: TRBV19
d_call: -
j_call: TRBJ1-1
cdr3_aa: CASSTLGGGEAFF
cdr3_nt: TGTGCCAGTAGTACGCTAGGGGGTGGTGAAGCTTTCTTT

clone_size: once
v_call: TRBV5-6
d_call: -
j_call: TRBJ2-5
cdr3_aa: CASSLGRGGRETQYF
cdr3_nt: TGTGCCAGCAGCTTGGGTAGGGGGGGGCGAGAGACCCAGTACTTC

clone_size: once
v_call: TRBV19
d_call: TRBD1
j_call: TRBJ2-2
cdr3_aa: CASSTRQGADTGELFF
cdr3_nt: TGTGCCAGTAGTACGAGACAGGGGGCGGACACCGGGGAGCTGTTTTTT

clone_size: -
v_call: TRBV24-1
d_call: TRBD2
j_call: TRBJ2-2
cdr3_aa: CATSDPSGDTGELFF
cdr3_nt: TGTGCCACCAGTGACCCTAGCGGAGACACCGGGGAGCTGTTTTTT

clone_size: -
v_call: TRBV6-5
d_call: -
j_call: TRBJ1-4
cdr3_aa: CASSYQGTFNEKLFF
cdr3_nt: TGTGCCAGCAGTTACCAGGGGACCTTTAACGAAAAACTGTTTTTT

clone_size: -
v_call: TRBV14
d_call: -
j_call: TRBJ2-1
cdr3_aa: CASRPTGNEQFF
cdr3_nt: TGTGCCAGCAGACCGACAGGAAATGAGCAGTTCTTC

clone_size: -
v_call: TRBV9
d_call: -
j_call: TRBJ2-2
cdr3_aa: CASSVSRWREEGTGELFF
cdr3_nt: TGTGCCAGCAGCGTATCTAGGTGGAGGGAGGAAGGGACCGGGGAGCTGTTTTTT

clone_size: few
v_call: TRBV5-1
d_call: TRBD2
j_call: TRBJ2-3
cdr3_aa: CASSTELAGVGSDTQYF
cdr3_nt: TGCGCCAGCAGCACAGAACTAGCGGGAGTCGGGTCAGATACGCAGTATTTT

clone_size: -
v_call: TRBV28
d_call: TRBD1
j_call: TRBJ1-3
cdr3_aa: CASSLDLRQGGNTIYF
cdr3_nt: TGTGCCAGCAGTTTAGACCTCCGACAGGGAGGAAACACCATATATTTT